This TCR beta chain was found in a study of T cell changes during pregnancy in multiple sclerosis. Germline-derived CDR1 and CDR2 are LNHDA and SQIVND (reference sequence). This CDR3 has 16 amino acids. The V gene lost 2 bases and the J gene lost 4 bases, with 15 bases spanning the gap. Profiled with immunoSEQ multiplex PCR; TCRdb holds only in-frame clones, not every one. The sample contains about 22,000 clones, 91% of which appear only once. The source material was CD4+ T cells from peripheral blood mononuclear cells, sampled after pregnancy. The sequence came from a female donor in good health, enrolled as a control in a pregnancy study. This chain uses TRBV19 with TRBJ1-3; D unresolved. DNA of the CDR3: TGTGCCAGTAGTATACCGTCGGAGAGCAACGGAAACACCATATATTTT. Translated, it gives CASSIPSESNGNTIYF.